Each of the 10 T cell receptor beta chains below was sequenced from the same sample in a study of blood T cell repertoires in COVID-19. This table comes from immunoSEQ multiplex PCR, and its TCRdb copy is limited to in-frame clones, with some not included. The data show around 50,000 clones, 87% seen once. The sequenced material came from peripheral blood. These receptors all come from a woman at least 80 years old with COVID-19, enrolled during active disease.

The V gene is TRBV19, the J gene TRBJ2-3, with 8 bases fitting TRBD1. V shed 6 bases and J 0 bases; nucleotides not matched to a gene: 2. Germline assignment: CDR1 LNHDA and CDR2 SQIVND (reference sequence). The CDR3 has 14 residues. The CDR3 protein is CASSGQGSTDTQYF. The CDR3 DNA is TGTGCCAGTAGCGGACAGGGTAGCACAGATACGCAGTATTTT.

V usage is TRBV5-5 and J usage is TRBJ1-2; D is unresolved. The ends were cut back, 2 bases at V and 4 bases at J, with 15 bases in the middle. The germline gives CDR1 SGHKS, CDR2 YYEKEE (reference sequence). This CDR3 has 15 amino acids. The DNA of the CDR3 is TGTGCCAGCAGCTTAGCGGCGTACGGGATCTATGGCTACACCTTC. Amino acid sequence: CASSLAAYGIYGYTF.

The rearrangement uses TRBV9 and TRBJ1-2; 8 bases align to TRBD1. Germline trimming cut 0 bases from V and 3 bases from J; bases unmatched to any gene: 7. The germline V gene has CDR1 SGDLS and CDR2 YYNGEE. The length of the CDR3 is 16 residues. Written as DNA, the CDR3 is TGTGCCAGCAGCGTAGAGGACAGGGTGGGGTACTATGGCTACACCTTC. Amino acids: CASSVEDRVGYYGYTF.

The genes are TRBV6-1 and TRBJ1-2; no reliable D call. Germline loops: CDR1 MNHNS, CDR2 SASEGT. V dropped 2 bases and J dropped 5 bases, with 12 bases sitting between them. This CDR3 comprises 14 residues. The CDR3 coding sequence is TGTGCCAGCAGTGAAATGATGACGGGGTATGGCTACACCTTC. Protein sequence: CASSEMMTGYGYTF.

This rearrangement joins TRBV5-1 to TRBJ1-2; 7 bases are a match to TRBD1. The germline gives CDR1 SGHRS, CDR2 YFSETQ. J was trimmed by 6 bases and V by 0 bases; bases with no gene match: 8. This CDR3 region has 15 residues. Here the CDR3 reads CASSLDGRGVDGYTF. For the CDR3, the DNA is TGCGCCAGCAGCTTGGACGGCAGGGGGGTCGATGGCTACACCTTC. Full variable domain (missing parts from reference TRBV5-1 and TRBJ1-2): KAGVTQTPRYLIKTRGQQVTLSCSPISGHRSVSWYQQTPGQGLQFLFEYFSETQRNKGNFPGRFSGRQFSNSRSEMNVSTLELGDSALYLCASSLDGRGVDGYTFGSGTRLTVV.

This chain connects TRBV10-3 to TRBJ2-5, with 8 bases identical to TRBD1. The CDR3 is made up of 13 amino acids. Germline V gene sequence: CDR1 ENHRY, CDR2 SYGVKD. V lost 6 bases, J lost 2 bases, and 2 bases stayed unmatched. This CDR3 is CAISTGGQETQYF. The CDR3 coding sequence is TGTGCCATCAGCACAGGGGGACAAGAGACCCAGTACTTC.

V and J are TRBV5-1 and TRBJ1-1; the D is unclear. V was clipped by 3 bases and J by 4 bases, with 16 bases between them. This CDR3 is 15 amino acids long. The germline CDR1 and CDR2 sequences are SGHRS and YFSETQ. CDR3 DNA sequence: TGCGCCAGCAGCTACACAGACCCCCGAGCCACTGAAGCTTTCTTT. Its translation is CASSYTDPRATEAFF.

The chain carries TRBV5-4 and TRBJ2-7, with TRBD1 matching 10 bases. The CDR3 runs to 15 residues. The ends lost 0 bases at V and 5 bases at J; junction bases unmatched: 5. Germline V gives CDR1 SGHNT, CDR2 YYREEE (reference sequence). CDR3 in amino acids: CASSLAGTGAHEQYF. DNA for the CDR3: TGTGCCAGCAGCTTGGCGGGGACAGGGGCCCACGAGCAGTACTTC.

The chain couples TRBV20-1 to TRBJ1-1, with 7 nucleotides matching TRBD1. Germline loops: CDR1 DFQATT, CDR2 SNEGSKA (reference sequence). This CDR3 is 14 amino acids long. The trim removed 3 bases at V and 0 bases at J, leaving 4 bases unmatched. Written as DNA, the CDR3 is TGCAGTGCTAGTAGACAGGGCGTGAACACTGAAGCTTTCTTT. Amino acids: CSASRQGVNTEAFF.

The DNA for the CDR3 is TGTGCCAGCAGTTACGGAGTTGGTGGGTTCACAGATACGCAGTATTTT. Amino acid sequence: CASSYGVGGFTDTQYF. The chain employs TRBV6-6 and TRBJ2-3; D is uncertain. Trimming stripped 2 bases from V and 2 bases from J, with 14 bases between. The germline CDR1 and CDR2 sequences are MNHNY and SVGAGI (reference sequence). This CDR3 has 16 residues.